Sequencing of this T cell receptor beta chain was carried out in a study of T cells after yellow fever vaccination. There are many counts of this clonotype. The target antigen is unknown. Overall study results and limits: The booster response re-showed most primary clones: about 96% CD4, about 89% CD8. Compared with primary, the secondary response was weaker and peaked at day 5, not 15.

Each CDR3 protein is one row after TCRdb ran MiXCR on the 5' RACE reads. Of around 310,000 distinct CDR3 sequences in the sample, around 4.3% were seen once. The CDR3 is made up of 11 amino acids. V was trimmed by 7 bases and J by 7 bases, leaving 14 bases between them. Germline V gives CDR1 SQVTM, CDR2 ANQGSEA. V is TRBV29-1 and J is TRBJ2-7; possibly TRBD1 or TRBD2 for D (5 bases each). The receptor's source is a man aged 18 to 29 who received the YFV17D yellow fever vaccine. The sample consisted of PBMCs, taken 15 days after the yellow fever booster vaccination. The CDR3 loop is CSADGTGEQYF. CDR3 coding DNA: TGCAGCGCTGACGGGACGGGGGAGCAGTACTTC.